This passage covers 29 T cell receptor beta chains from one sample sequenced in a study of OX40 agonist ivuxolimab in advanced cancers. Here immunoSEQ multiplex PCR was the method, and the copy in TCRdb shows in-frame clones only, minus some. The data show around 65,000 clones, with about three quarters seen just once and around 2% held by the top ten. Sequences were derived from CD4+ or CD8+ T cells sorted from blood, sampled in a trial of the OX40 agonist ivuxolimab. The origin of the receptors is an adult with an advanced solid tumor such as melanoma, head and neck, liver or kidney cancer.

The chain joins TRBV5-4 to TRBJ1-2; D not resolved. Germline V gene sequence: CDR1 SGHNT, CDR2 YYREEE (reference sequence). The CDR3 is 15 residues long. Trimming left V 0 bases short and J 5 bases short, with 14 bases between. The CDR3 region is CASSLAEQLRYGYTF. The CDR3 region has the DNA TGTGCCAGCAGCTTGGCCGAGCAGCTTCGGTATGGCTACACCTTC. Drawing the rest from reference TRBV5-4 and TRBJ1-2, the complete variable domain is ETGVTQSPTHLIKTRGQQVTLRCSSQSGHNTVSWYQQALGQGPQFIFQYYREEENGRGNFPPRFSGLQFPNYSSELNVNALELDDSALYLCASSLAEQLRYGYTFGSGTRLTVV.

This rearrangement joins TRBV28 to TRBJ1-3, with a possible D match to TRBD1 (6 bases). The germline V gene encodes CDR1 MDHEN and CDR2 SYDVKM. V was cut by 4 bases and J by 7 bases, with 20 bases left in between. The CDR3 has 16 residues. This chain's CDR3 is CASSSPRGQPRNTIYF. Here the CDR3 DNA reads TGTGCCAGCAGTTCCCCACGAGGACAGCCCAGGAACACCATATATTTT.

The chain has TRBV28 and TRBJ2-7, with 7 bases fitting TRBD1. There are 15 residues in the CDR3. Per germline, CDR1 MDHEN and CDR2 SYDVKM. J was trimmed by 3 bases and V by 6 bases; bases with no gene match: 11. In nucleotides, the CDR3 is TGTGCCAGCAGGACCCCCCCCGGGACAGACTACGAGCAGTACTTC. Residues: CASRTPPGTDYEQYF.

This clone has a handful of counts. The CDR3 region has the DNA TGTGCCAGCTCACCAAACCCTGCTGAAGCTTTCTTT. It is translated as CASSPNPAEAFF. J is TRBJ1-1 and V is TRBV18; the D is unclear. In germline, CDR1 is KGHSH, CDR2 LQKENI. The CDR3 extends over 12 amino acids. V shed 2 bases and J shed 6 bases, with 7 bases lying between them.

The chain has TRBV7-6 and TRBJ2-3, with D tentatively TRBD2 (5 bases). The CDR3 runs 15 residues. In germline, CDR1 is SGHVS, CDR2 FNYEAQ. Trimming pared 5 bases from V and 1 base from J, leaving 13 bases between. The CDR3 nucleotides are TGTGCCAGCAGCCGAGCGGTAGTGGGCACAGATACGCAGTATTTT. Its protein is CASSRAVVGTDTQYF.

The chain carries TRBV12-5 and TRBJ2-7; 10 bases are a match to TRBD1. V was pared by 5 bases and J by 3 bases, with 10 bases of the junction left unmatched. The CDR3 consists of 16 residues. The germline V gene encodes CDR1 LGHNT and CDR2 FRNRAP. CDR3 amino acids: CASGPGDRGDYYEQYF. The CDR3 nucleotides read TGTGCTAGTGGTCCAGGGGACAGGGGAGATTACTACGAGCAGTACTTC. Together with reference TRBV12-5 and TRBJ2-7, the CDR3 gives the full variable domain: DARVTQTPRHKVTEMGQEVTMRCQPILGHNTVFWYRQTMMQGLELLAYFRNRAPLDDSGMPKDRFSAEMPDATLATLKIQPSEPRDSAVYFCASGPGDRGDYYEQYFGPGTRLTVT.

There are a few counts of this clone. The chain has TRBV14 and TRBJ2-3; 7 bases are shared with TRBD2. The length of the CDR3 is 12 residues. The V segment lost 0 bases and the J segment 11 bases; nucleotides outside the gene matches: 2. Germline values: CDR1 SGHDN, CDR2 FVKESK. The CDR3 sequence: CASSQERTRQYF. In DNA, the CDR3 is TGTGCCAGCAGCCAAGAGAGGACTAGGCAGTATTTT.

This chain connects TRBV6-1 to TRBJ2-5; D may be TRBD2 (6 bases). Per the germline V gene, CDR1 is MNHNS and CDR2 is SASEGT. This CDR3 comprises 15 residues. V was shortened by 1 base and J by 4 bases, with 13 bases between the two germline ends. The CDR3 DNA reads TGTGCCAGCAGTGAAGTCCCAGGCGGGACAGAGACCCAGTACTTC. It is translated as CASSEVPGGTETQYF.

The CDR3 region is CASSSTPGQGLGDTQYF. In DNA form, the CDR3 reads TGCGCCAGCAGCTCTACGCCGGGACAGGGGTTGGGAGATACGCAGTATTTT. The chain joins TRBV5-1 to TRBJ2-3; 10 bases map to TRBD1. Germline lookup yields CDR1 SGHRS and CDR2 YFSETQ. J gave up 5 bases and V 3 bases, and 12 bases lay outside the gene matches. CDR3 length: 17 residues. The variable domain in full, completed from reference TRBV5-1 and TRBJ2-3, reads KAGVTQTPRYLIKTRGQQVTLSCSPISGHRSVSWYQQTPGQGLQFLFEYFSETQRNKGNFPGRFSGRQFSNSRSEMNVSTLELGDSALYLCASSSTPGQGLGDTQYFGPGTRLTVL.

The chain carries TRBV28 and TRBJ1-3; the match to TRBD1 covers 7 bases. The CDR3 runs 16 residues. After removal of 6 bases from V and 0 bases from J, the junction contained 8 bases not matched to a gene. CDR1 and CDR2 from the germline V gene are MDHEN and SYDVKM. The CDR3 sequence is CASRSGTVDSGNTIYF. DNA of the CDR3: TGTGCCAGCAGATCCGGGACAGTAGACTCTGGAAACACCATATATTTT.

J is TRBJ2-7 and V is TRBV27, with D possibly matching TRBD2 (5 bases). Germline assignment: CDR1 MNHEY and CDR2 SMNVEV (reference sequence). The CDR3 extends over 14 amino acids. V lost 5 bases to trimming and J lost 4 bases, with 15 bases between them. The CDR3 here is CASSPRRGFYEQYF. CDR3 DNA sequence: TGTGCCAGCAGTCCACGCCGGGGTTTTTACGAGCAGTACTTC.

This chain links TRBV19 with TRBJ1-1; 10 bases line up with TRBD1. Germline assignment: CDR1 LNHDA and CDR2 SQIVND (reference sequence). This CDR3 spans 15 amino acids. V gave up 5 bases and J gave up 1 base; unmatched junction bases: 4. The CDR3 DNA is TGTGCCAGTAGTGACAGGGGGCGGGCGAACACTGAAGCTTTCTTT. It is translated as CASSDRGRANTEAFF. The full variable domain, its missing parts supplied by reference TRBV19 and TRBJ1-1, is DGGITQSPKYLFRKEGQNVTLSCEQNLNHDAMYWYRQDPGQGLRLIYYSQIVNDFQKGDIAEGYSVSREKKESFPLTVTSAQKNPTAFYLCASSDRGRANTEAFFGQGTRLTVV.

The V and J genes are TRBV15 and TRBJ2-6; unclear D gene. CDR3 length: 15 residues. V shed 5 bases and J shed 0 bases, with 8 bases lying between them. CDR1 and CDR2 from the germline V gene are LNHNV and YYDKDF (reference sequence). This chain's CDR3 is CATSQRTSGANVLTF. For the CDR3, the DNA is TGTGCCACCAGCCAAAGGACCTCTGGGGCCAACGTCCTGACTTTC.

This clone was counted a few times. The chain carries TRBV6-5 and TRBJ1-2, with unresolved D. Between the trimmed V and J ends, which lost 6 bases and 8 bases, there was a span of 16 bases. There are 13 residues in the CDR3. Germline assignment: CDR1 MNHEY and CDR2 SVGAGI. The CDR3 spells CASSDASYRGYTF. CDR3 nucleotide sequence: TGTGCCAGCAGCGACGCCAGCTATAGGGGCTACACCTTC.

The rearrangement links TRBV5-1 to TRBJ1-2; 8 nucleotides match TRBD1. Trimming removed 4 bases from V and 1 base from J; junction bases left unmatched: 12. CDR1 and CDR2 (germline): SGHRS, YFSETQ. This CDR3 region has 17 residues. The DNA of the CDR3 is TGCGCCAGCAGCCCAAGGACAGGGTCAACTCTTAACTATGGCTACACCTTC. This sequence encodes CASSPRTGSTLNYGYTF.

The CDR3 protein is CASSPDRAGRNEQYF. CDR3 sequence (DNA): TGTGCCAGCAGCCCAGACAGGGCGGGGAGGAACGAGCAGTACTTC. The chain combines TRBV7-6 with TRBJ2-7, with D perhaps matching TRBD1 (7 bases). Germline V gene data show CDR1 as SGHVS and CDR2 as FNYEAQ. Trimming removed 5 bases at V and 5 bases at J, with 19 bases between. This CDR3 spans 15 amino acids. Full variable domain (remainder filled in from reference TRBV7-6 and TRBJ2-7): GAGVSQSPRYKVTKRGQDVALRCDPISGHVSLYWYRQALGQGPEFLTYFNYEAQQDKSGLPNDRFSAERPEGSISTLTIQRTEQRDSAMYRCASSPDRAGRNEQYFGPGTRLTVT.

The V and J genes are TRBV19 and TRBJ2-2, with a possible D match to TRBD1 (6 bases). The CDR3 consists of 15 residues. Trimming removed 5 bases from V and 2 bases from J, with 12 bases in between. From germline, CDR1 is LNHDA and CDR2 SQIVND (reference sequence). CDR3 coding DNA: TGTGCCAGTAGTCTCGTGGGACACAACACCGGGGAGCTGTTTTTT. This gives the protein CASSLVGHNTGELFF. Variable domain in full (rest from reference TRBV19 and TRBJ2-2): DGGITQSPKYLFRKEGQNVTLSCEQNLNHDAMYWYRQDPGQGLRLIYYSQIVNDFQKGDIAEGYSVSREKKESFPLTVTSAQKNPTAFYLCASSLVGHNTGELFFGEGSRLTVL.

J is TRBJ1-3 and V is TRBV11-1, with D hard to call. CDR1 and CDR2 from the germline V gene are SGHAT and FQDESV (reference sequence). The CDR3 length is 13 residues. The V gene lost 6 bases and the J gene lost 0 bases, with 6 bases spanning the gap. The CDR3 is CASSVDSGNTIYF. CDR3 bases: TGTGCCAGCAGTGTGGACTCTGGAAACACCATATATTTT. Combining the CDR3 with reference TRBV11-1 and TRBJ1-3 gives the whole variable domain EAEVAQSPRYKITEKSQAVAFWCDPISGHATLYWYRQILGQGPELLVQFQDESVVDDSQLPKDRFSAERLKGVDSTLKIQPAELGDSAMYLCASSVDSGNTIYFGEGSWLTVV.

This clone came up many times. This chain joins TRBV9 and TRBJ1-1; possible D gene TRBD1, 5 bases. V was trimmed by 4 bases and J by 1 base, leaving 14 bases between them. The germline V gene encodes CDR1 SGDLS and CDR2 YYNGEE. The CDR3 sequence is 15 residues long. CDR3 sequence: CASSPQGHTNTEAFF. For the CDR3, the DNA is TGTGCCAGCAGCCCCCAAGGACACACGAACACTGAAGCTTTCTTT.

The chain is built from TRBV7-6 and TRBJ1-6; TRBD1 agrees at 8 bases. V was clipped by 5 bases and J by 14 bases; unmatched bases: 14. CDR3 length: 15 residues. Germline CDR1 reads SGHVS; CDR2 reads FNYEAQ. The CDR3 nucleotides are TGTGCCAGCAGCCTAGGGGGGGACAGGCTCGACACCCTCCACTTT. Amino acid sequence: CASSLGGDRLDTLHF.

V gene TRBV19 combines with J gene TRBJ2-7; D unresolved. Looked up from germline, CDR1 is LNHDA and CDR2 is SQIVND (reference sequence). The CDR3 length is 14 residues. The V and J ends lost 3 bases and 1 base respectively, with 10 bases between them. CDR3 sequence: CASSIQENSYEQYF. The DNA of the CDR3 is TGTGCCAGTAGTATCCAGGAGAATTCCTACGAGCAGTACTTC.

The chain carries TRBV4-2 and TRBJ1-6, with 9 nucleotides matching TRBD1. This CDR3 region has 15 residues. CDR1 LGHNA and CDR2 YNFKEQ come from the germline V gene. Unmatched junction bases numbered 8, after V lost 4 bases and J lost 10 bases. The DNA for the CDR3 is TGTGCCAGCAGCCTCAAAAGGACAGGGGAGTCACCCCTCCACTTT. Amino acid sequence: CASSLKRTGESPLHF.

The CDR3 bases are TGTGCCAGCAGCCTAAGCGGGGAGGGGAACATTCAGTACTTC. Its translation is CASSLSGEGNIQYF. The V gene is TRBV7-3, the J gene TRBJ2-4; 7 nucleotides align to TRBD2. Germline V gene lookup returns CDR1 SGHTA and CDR2 FQGTGA. This CDR3 has 14 amino acids. V was clipped by 5 bases and J by 7 bases; unmatched bases: 8.

The chain joins TRBV7-2 to TRBJ2-3; TRBD2 aligns across 7 bases. Germline V gives CDR1 SGHTA, CDR2 FQGNSA. The CDR3 is made up of 15 amino acids. V lost 2 bases to trimming and J lost 5 bases; unmatched junction nucleotides: 7. The CDR3 protein is CASSLNGGREDTQYF. The CDR3 DNA is TGTGCCAGCAGCTTAAACGGGGGGAGGGAAGATACGCAGTATTTT.

The chain recombines TRBV2 with TRBJ2-3; D is unclear. V shed 4 bases and J shed 3 bases, with 5 bases lying between them. CDR1 SNHLY and CDR2 FYNNEI come from the germline V gene. The CDR3 extends over 12 amino acids. The CDR3 bases are TGTGCCAGCAGTGCGACGACAGATACGCAGTATTTT. The encoded protein is CASSATTDTQYF.

This clone was counted only a few times. The genes are TRBV11-1 and TRBJ2-7; 7 nucleotides line up with TRBD1. The V gene end was trimmed by 1 base and the J gene end by 4 bases; junction bases not matched to a gene: 4. There are 14 residues in the CDR3. The germline V gene encodes CDR1 SGHAT and CDR2 FQDESV (reference sequence). CDR3 DNA: TGTGCCAGCAGCTTAGGACAGGGAAGGTACGAGCAGTACTTC. As protein: CASSLGQGRYEQYF.

The J gene is TRBJ2-7, the V gene TRBV18; no firm D call. V lost 3 bases and J lost 0, with 9 bases in between. The CDR3 is 14 amino acids. CDR1 is KGHSH and CDR2 is LQKENI in the germline V gene. The CDR3 sequence: CASSPGGPSYEQYF. The CDR3 DNA follows: TGTGCCAGCTCACCTGGCGGTCCCTCCTACGAGCAGTACTTC.

The chain uses TRBV5-1 and TRBJ2-2; D not resolved. CDR3 length equals 15 residues. Germline CDR1 is SGHRS and CDR2 is YFSETQ. V was shortened by 0 bases and J by 8 bases, with 14 bases between the two germline ends. CDR3 coding DNA: TGCGCCAGCAGCTTGGACGTGGTGGTTTCTGGGGAGCTGTTTTTT. Residues: CASSLDVVVSGELFF. Looking up the rest from reference TRBV5-1 and TRBJ2-2 gives the full variable domain: KAGVTQTPRYLIKTRGQQVTLSCSPISGHRSVSWYQQTPGQGLQFLFEYFSETQRNKGNFPGRFSGRQFSNSRSEMNVSTLELGDSALYLCASSLDVVVSGELFFGEGSRLTVL.

The chain employs TRBV7-2 and TRBJ2-4; 10 bases line up with TRBD1. CDR1 is SGHTA and CDR2 is FQGNSA in the germline V gene. V was clipped by 5 bases and J by 5 bases; unmatched bases: 3. The CDR3 is 14 amino acids. CDR3 loop: CASSAGQGENIQYF. The CDR3 coding sequence is TGTGCCAGCAGCGCCGGACAGGGGGAAAACATTCAGTACTTC.